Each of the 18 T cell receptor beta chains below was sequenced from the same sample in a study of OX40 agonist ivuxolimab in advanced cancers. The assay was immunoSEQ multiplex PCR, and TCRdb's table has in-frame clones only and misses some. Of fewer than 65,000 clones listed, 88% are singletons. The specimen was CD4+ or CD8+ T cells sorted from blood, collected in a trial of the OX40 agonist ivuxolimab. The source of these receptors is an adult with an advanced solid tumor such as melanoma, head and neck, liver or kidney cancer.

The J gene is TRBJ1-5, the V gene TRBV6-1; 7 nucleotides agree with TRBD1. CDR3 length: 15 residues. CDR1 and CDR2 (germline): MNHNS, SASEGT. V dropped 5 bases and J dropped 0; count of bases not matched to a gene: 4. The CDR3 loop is CASSKDRYSNQPQHF. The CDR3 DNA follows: TGTGCCAGCAGTAAGGACAGGTATAGCAATCAGCCCCAGCATTTT.

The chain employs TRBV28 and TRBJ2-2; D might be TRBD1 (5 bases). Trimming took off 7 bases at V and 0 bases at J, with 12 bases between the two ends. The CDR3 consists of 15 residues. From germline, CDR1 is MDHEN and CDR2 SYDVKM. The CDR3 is CASITDKPNTGELFF. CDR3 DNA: TGTGCCAGCATCACGGACAAACCGAACACCGGGGAGCTGTTTTTT.

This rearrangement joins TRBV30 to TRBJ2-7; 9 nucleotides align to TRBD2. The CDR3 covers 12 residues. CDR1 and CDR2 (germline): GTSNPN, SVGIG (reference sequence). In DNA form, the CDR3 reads TGTGCGGGGACTAGCTGGACCTACGAGCAGTACTTC. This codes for CAGTSWTYEQYF.

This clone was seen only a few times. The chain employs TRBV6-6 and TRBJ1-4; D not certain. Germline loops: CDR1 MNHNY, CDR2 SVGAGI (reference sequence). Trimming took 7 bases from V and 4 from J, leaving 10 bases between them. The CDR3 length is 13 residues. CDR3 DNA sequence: TGTGCCAGCACTCTCCATGGTAATGAAAAACTGTTTTTT. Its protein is CASTLHGNEKLFF.

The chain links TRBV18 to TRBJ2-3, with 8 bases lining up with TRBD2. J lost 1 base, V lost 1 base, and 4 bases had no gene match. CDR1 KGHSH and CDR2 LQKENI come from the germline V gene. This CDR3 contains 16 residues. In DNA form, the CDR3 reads TGTGCCAGCTCACCACAGCGAGCGGGAGGCACAGATACGCAGTATTTT. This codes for CASSPQRAGGTDTQYF.

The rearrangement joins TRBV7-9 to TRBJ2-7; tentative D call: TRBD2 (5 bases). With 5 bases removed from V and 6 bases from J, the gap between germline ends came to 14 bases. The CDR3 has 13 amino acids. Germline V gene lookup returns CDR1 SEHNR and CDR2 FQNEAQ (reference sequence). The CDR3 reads CASSQTSRGEQYF. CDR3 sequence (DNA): TGTGCCAGCAGCCAGACCAGTCGGGGCGAGCAGTACTTC.

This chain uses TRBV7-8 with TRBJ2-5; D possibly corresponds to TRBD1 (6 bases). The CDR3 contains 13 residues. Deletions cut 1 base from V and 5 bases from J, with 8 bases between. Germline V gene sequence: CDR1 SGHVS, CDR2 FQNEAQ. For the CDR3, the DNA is TGTGCCAGCAGCTTAGGGGGGCGGGAGACCCAGTACTTC. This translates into CASSLGGRETQYF.

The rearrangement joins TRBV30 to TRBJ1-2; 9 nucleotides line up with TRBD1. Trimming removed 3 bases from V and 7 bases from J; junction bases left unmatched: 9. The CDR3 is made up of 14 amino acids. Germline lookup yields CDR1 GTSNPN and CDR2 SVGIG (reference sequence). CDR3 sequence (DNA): TGTGCCTGGAGCGTCTTACAGGGGGCCAGTGGCTACACCTTC. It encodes CAWSVLQGASGYTF.

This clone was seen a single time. The CDR3 spells CASSSRLAGGLAKNIQYF. DNA for the CDR3: TGTGCCAGCAGCTCGAGACTAGCGGGAGGGCTAGCCAAAAACATTCAGTACTTC. The V gene is TRBV7-8, the J gene TRBJ2-4; 14 positions match TRBD2. CDR1 is SGHVS and CDR2 is FQNEAQ in the germline V gene. V shed 4 bases and J 0 bases; nucleotides not matched to a gene: 5. The CDR3 runs 18 residues.

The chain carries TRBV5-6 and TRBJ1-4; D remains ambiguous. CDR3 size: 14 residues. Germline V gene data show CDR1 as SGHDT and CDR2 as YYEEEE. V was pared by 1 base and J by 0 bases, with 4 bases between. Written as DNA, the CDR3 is TGTGCCAGCAGCTTGTTGACAACTAATGAAAAACTGTTTTTT. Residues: CASSLLTTNEKLFF. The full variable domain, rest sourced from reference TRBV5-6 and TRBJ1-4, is DAGVTQSPTHLIKTRGQQVTLRCSPKSGHDTVSWYQQALGQGPQFIFQYYEEEERQRGNFPDRFSGHQFPNYSSELNVNALLLGDSALYLCASSLLTTNEKLFFGSGTQLSVL.

As DNA, the CDR3 is TGTGCCAGCAGCCCCGGGAGGCGGGAGTACGAGCAGTACTTC. The encoded protein is CASSPGRREYEQYF. This chain joins TRBV5-4 and TRBJ2-7; 7 positions match TRBD2. The CDR3 loop spans 14 amino acids. Germline V CDR1 and CDR2: SGHNT, YYREEE (reference sequence). Germline trimming cut 4 bases from V and 4 bases from J; bases unmatched to any gene: 8.

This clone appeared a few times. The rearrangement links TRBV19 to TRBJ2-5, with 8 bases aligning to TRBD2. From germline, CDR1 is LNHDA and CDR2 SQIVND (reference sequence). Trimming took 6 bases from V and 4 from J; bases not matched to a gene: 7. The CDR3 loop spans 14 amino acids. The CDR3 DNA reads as TGTGCCAGTAGGAGACAGGCGGGGGGAGAGACCCAGTACTTC. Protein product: CASRRQAGGETQYF.

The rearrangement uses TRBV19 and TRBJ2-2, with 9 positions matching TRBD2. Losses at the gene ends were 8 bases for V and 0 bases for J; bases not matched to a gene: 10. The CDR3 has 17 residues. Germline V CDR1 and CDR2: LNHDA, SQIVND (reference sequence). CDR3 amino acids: CASYRRAGGTNTGELFF. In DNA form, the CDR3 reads TGTGCCAGTTATCGCAGAGCGGGAGGAACGAACACCGGGGAGCTGTTTTTT. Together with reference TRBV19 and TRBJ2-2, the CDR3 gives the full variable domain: DGGITQSPKYLFRKEGQNVTLSCEQNLNHDAMYWYRQDPGQGLRLIYYSQIVNDFQKGDIAEGYSVSREKKESFPLTVTSAQKNPTAFYLCASYRRAGGTNTGELFFGEGSRLTVL.

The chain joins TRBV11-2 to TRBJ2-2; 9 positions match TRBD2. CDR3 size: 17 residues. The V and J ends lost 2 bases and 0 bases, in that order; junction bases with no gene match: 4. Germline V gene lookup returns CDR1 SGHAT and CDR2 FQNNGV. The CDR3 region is CASSLRLAATNTGELFF. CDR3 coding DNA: TGTGCCAGCAGCTTAAGACTAGCGGCAACGAACACCGGGGAGCTGTTTTTT.

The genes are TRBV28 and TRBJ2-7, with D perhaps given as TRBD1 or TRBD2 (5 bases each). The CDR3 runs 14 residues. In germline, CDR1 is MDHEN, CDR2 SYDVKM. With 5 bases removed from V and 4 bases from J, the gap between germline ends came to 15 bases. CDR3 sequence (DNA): TGTGCCAGCAGTCCCCCGGGACCGGGATACGAGCAGTACTTC. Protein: CASSPPGPGYEQYF.

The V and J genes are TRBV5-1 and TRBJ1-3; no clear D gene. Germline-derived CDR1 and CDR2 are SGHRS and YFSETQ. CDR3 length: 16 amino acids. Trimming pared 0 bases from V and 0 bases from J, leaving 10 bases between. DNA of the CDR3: TGCGCCAGCAGCTTGGACAGAACATCCTCTGGAAACACCATATATTTT. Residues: CASSLDRTSSGNTIYF.

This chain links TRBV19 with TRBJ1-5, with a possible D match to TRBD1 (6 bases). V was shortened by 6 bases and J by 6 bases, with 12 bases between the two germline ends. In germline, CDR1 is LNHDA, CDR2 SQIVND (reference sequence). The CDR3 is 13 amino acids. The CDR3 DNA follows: TGTGCCAGTAGGGAAACAGGGTTTCAGCCCCAGCATTTT. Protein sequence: CASRETGFQPQHF.

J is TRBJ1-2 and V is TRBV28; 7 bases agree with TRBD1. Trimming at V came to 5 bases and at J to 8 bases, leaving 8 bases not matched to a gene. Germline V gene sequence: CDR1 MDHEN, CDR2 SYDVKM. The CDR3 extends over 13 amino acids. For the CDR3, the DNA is TGTGCCAGCAGTCTTCAGGGGGTCTGGGGCTACACCTTC. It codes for CASSLQGVWGYTF.